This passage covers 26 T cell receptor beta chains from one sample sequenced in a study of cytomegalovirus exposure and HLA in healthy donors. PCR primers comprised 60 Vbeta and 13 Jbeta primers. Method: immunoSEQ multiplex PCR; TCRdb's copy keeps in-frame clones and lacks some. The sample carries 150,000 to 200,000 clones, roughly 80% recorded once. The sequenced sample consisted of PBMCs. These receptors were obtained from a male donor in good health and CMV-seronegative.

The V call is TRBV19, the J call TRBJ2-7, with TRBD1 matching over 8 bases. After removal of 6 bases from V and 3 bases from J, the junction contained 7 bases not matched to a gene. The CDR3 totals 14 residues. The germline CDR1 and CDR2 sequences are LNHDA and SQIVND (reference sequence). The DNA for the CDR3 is TGTGCCAGTAGCCGGACAGGGAATCTCTACGAGCAGTACTTC. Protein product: CASSRTGNLYEQYF. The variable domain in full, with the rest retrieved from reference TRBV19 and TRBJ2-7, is DGGITQSPKYLFRKEGQNVTLSCEQNLNHDAMYWYRQDPGQGLRLIYYSQIVNDFQKGDIAEGYSVSREKKESFPLTVTSAQKNPTAFYLCASSRTGNLYEQYFGPGTRLTVT.

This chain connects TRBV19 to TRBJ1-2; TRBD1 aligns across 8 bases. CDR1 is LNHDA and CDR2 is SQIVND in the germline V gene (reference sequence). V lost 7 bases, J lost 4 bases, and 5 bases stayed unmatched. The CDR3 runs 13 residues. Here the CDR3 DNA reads TGTGCCAGTAACCGGGACAGGACCTATGGCTACACCTTC. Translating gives CASNRDRTYGYTF.

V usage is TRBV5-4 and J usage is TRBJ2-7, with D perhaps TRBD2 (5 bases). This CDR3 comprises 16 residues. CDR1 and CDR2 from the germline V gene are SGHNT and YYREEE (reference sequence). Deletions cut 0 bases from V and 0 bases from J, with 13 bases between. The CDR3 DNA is TGTGCCAGCAGCTTGGACCCAGCGGCGATCTCCTACGAGCAGTACTTC. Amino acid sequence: CASSLDPAAISYEQYF. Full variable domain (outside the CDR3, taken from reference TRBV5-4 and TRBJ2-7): ETGVTQSPTHLIKTRGQQVTLRCSSQSGHNTVSWYQQALGQGPQFIFQYYREEENGRGNFPPRFSGLQFPNYSSELNVNALELDDSALYLCASSLDPAAISYEQYFGPGTRLTVT.

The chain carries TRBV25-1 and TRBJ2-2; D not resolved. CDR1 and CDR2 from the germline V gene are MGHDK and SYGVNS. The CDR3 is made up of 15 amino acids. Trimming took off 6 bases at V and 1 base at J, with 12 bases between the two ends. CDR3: CASSGVGGNTGELFF. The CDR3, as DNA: TGTGCCAGCAGCGGTGTTGGCGGGAACACCGGGGAGCTGTTTTTT.

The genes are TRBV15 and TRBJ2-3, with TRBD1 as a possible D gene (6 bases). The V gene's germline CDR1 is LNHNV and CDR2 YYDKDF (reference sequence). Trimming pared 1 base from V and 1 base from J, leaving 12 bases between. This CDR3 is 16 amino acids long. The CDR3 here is CATSRGQVVGTDTQYF. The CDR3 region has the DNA TGTGCCACCAGCAGAGGACAGGTGGTTGGCACAGATACGCAGTATTTT.

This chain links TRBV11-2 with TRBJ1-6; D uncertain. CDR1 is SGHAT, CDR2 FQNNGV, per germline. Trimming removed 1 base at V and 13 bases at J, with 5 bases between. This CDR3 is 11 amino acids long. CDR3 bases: TGTGCCAGCAGCTTAGGAGGGCCCCTCCACTTT. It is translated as CASSLGGPLHF.

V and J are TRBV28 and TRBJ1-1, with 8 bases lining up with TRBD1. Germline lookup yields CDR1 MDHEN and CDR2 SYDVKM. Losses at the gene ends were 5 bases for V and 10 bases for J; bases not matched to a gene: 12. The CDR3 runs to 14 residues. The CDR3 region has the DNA TGTGCCAGCAGTACCGCCCGGACAGGGTCGGGAGCTTTCTTT. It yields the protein CASSTARTGSGAFF.

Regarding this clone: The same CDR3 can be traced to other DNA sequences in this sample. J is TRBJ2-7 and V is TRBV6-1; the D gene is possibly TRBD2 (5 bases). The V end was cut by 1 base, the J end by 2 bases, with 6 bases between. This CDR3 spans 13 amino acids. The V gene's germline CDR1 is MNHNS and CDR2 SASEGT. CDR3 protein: CASSEVGAYEQYF. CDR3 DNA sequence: TGTGCCAGCAGTGAAGTCGGGGCCTACGAGCAGTACTTC.

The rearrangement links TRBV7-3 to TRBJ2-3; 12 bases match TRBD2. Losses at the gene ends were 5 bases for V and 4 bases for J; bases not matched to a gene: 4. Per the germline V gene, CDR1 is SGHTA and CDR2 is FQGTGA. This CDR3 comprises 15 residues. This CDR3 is CASSQLAGGADTQYF. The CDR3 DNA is TGTGCCAGCAGCCAACTAGCGGGGGGAGCAGATACGCAGTATTTT. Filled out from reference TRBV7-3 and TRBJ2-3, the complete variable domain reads GAGVSQTPSNKVTEKGKYVELRCDPISGHTALYWYRQSLGQGPEFLIYFQGTGAADDSGLPNDRFFAVRPEGSVSTLKIQRTERGDSAVYLCASSQLAGGADTQYFGPGTRLTVL.

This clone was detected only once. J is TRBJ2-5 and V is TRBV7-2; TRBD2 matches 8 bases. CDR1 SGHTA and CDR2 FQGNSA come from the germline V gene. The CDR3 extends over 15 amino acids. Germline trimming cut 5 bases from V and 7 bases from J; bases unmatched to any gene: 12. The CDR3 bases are TGTGCCAGCAGCCAGAGCCTCGGGGGGGCCGTGACCCAGTACTTC. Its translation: CASSQSLGGAVTQYF.

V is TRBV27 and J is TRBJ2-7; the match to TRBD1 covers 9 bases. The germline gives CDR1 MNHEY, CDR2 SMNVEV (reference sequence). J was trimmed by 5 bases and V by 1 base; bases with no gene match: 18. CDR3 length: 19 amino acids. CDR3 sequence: CASSLFNTVQGALDHEQYF. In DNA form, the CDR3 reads TGTGCCAGCAGTTTATTCAACACCGTACAGGGGGCCCTAGATCACGAGCAGTACTTC.

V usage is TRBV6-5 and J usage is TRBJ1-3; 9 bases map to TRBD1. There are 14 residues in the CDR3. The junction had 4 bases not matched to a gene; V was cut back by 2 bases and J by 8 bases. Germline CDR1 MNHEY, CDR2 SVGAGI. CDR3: CASSYAGQGYTIYF. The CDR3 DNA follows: TGTGCCAGCAGTTACGCGGGACAGGGATACACCATATATTTT.

The CDR3 loop is CSVGETPSYEQYF. CDR3 sequence (DNA): TGCAGCGTTGGGGAGACACCCTCCTACGAGCAGTACTTC. The V and J genes are TRBV29-1 and TRBJ2-7; D is possibly TRBD2 (5 bases). The V and J ends lost 4 bases and 0 bases respectively, with 10 bases between them. The germline V gene encodes CDR1 SQVTM and CDR2 ANQGSEA. This CDR3 is built from 13 residues.

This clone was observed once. Written as DNA, the CDR3 is TGTGCCAGCAGCCAAGATCTAGGGGGGGCACATGGCTACACCTTC. Translation gives CASSQDLGGAHGYTF. The gene calls are TRBV4-2 and TRBJ1-2; a weak D match, TRBD1 (6 bases). Germline V CDR1 and CDR2: LGHNA, YNFKEQ. CDR3 length equals 15 residues. V lost 0 bases and J lost 6, with 14 bases in between.

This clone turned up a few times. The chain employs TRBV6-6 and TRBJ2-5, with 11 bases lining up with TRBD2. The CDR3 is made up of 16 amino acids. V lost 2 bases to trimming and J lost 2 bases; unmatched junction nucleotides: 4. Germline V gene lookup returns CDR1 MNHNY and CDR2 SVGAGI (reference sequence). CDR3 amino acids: CASSYRLAGLQETQYF. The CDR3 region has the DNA TGTGCCAGCAGTTACCGACTAGCGGGACTGCAAGAGACCCAGTACTTC.

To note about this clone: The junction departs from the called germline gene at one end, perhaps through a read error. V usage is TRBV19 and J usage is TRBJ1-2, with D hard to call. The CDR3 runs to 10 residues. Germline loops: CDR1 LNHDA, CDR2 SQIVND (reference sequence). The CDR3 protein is CASSISLASF. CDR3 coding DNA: TGTGCCAGTAGTATCTCCCTAGCATCCTTC. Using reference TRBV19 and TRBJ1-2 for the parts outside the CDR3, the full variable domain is DGGITQSPKYLFRKEGQNVTLSCEQNLNHDAMYWYRQDPGQGLRLIYYSQIVNDFQKGDIAEGYSVSREKKESFPLTVTSAQKNPTAFYLCASSISLASFGSGTRLTVV.

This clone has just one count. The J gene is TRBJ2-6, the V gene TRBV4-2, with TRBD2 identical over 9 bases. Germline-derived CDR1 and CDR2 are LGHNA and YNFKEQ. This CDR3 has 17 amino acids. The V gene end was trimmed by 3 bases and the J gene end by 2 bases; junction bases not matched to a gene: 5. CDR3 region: CASSQTSGGTGANVLTF. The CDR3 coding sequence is TGTGCCAGCAGCCAGACAAGCGGGGGGACTGGGGCCAACGTCCTGACTTTC.

Here the CDR3 DNA reads TGTGCCAGCGCCCAGGGGGCCTCCTACGAGCAGTACTTC. Protein: CASAQGASYEQYF. The chain employs TRBV9 and TRBJ2-7; 8 bases map to TRBD1. Germline trimming cut 7 bases from V and 0 bases from J; bases unmatched to any gene: 3. The CDR3 is made up of 13 amino acids. Germline values: CDR1 SGDLS, CDR2 YYNGEE.

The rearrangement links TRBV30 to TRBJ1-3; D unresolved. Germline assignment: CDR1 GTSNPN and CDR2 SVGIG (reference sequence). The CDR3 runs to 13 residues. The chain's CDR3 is CACVQYSGNTIYF. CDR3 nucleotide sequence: TGTGCTTGCGTACAGTACTCTGGAAACACCATATATTTT.

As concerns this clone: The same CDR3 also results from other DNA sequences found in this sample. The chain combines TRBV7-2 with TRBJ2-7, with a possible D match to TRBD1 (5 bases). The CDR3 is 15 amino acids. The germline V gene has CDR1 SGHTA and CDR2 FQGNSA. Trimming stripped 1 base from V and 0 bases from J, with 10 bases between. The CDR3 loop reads CASSLGGRSSYEQYF. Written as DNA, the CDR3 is TGTGCCAGCAGCTTAGGGGGCAGATCCTCCTACGAGCAGTACTTC.

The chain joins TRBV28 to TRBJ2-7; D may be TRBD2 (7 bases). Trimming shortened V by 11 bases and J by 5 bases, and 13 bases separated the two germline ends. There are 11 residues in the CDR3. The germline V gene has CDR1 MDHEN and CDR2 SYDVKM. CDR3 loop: CAVNGGHEQYF. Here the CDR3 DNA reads TGTGCCGTCAACGGGGGGCACGAGCAGTACTTC.

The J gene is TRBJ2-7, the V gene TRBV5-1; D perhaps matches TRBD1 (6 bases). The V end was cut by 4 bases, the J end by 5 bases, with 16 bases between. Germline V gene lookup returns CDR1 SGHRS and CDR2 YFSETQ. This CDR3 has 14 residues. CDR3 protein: CASSPQGKPNEQYF. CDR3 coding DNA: TGCGCCAGCAGCCCACAGGGTAAGCCCAACGAGCAGTACTTC.

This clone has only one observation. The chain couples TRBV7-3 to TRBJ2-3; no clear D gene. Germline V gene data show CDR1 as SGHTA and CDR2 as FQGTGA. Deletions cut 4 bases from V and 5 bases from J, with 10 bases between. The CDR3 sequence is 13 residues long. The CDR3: CASSSYTIDTQYF. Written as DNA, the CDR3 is TGTGCCAGCAGCTCTTATACTATAGATACGCAGTATTTT.

The CDR3 here is CASSFVGISGNTIYF. In DNA, the CDR3 is TGTGCCAGCAGCTTTGTCGGTATCTCTGGAAACACCATATATTTT. The V and J genes are TRBV7-2 and TRBJ1-3; the D is unclear. V gave up 3 bases and J gave up 0 bases, with 9 bases separating them. The CDR3 consists of 15 residues. Germline V gene lookup returns CDR1 SGHTA and CDR2 FQGNSA.

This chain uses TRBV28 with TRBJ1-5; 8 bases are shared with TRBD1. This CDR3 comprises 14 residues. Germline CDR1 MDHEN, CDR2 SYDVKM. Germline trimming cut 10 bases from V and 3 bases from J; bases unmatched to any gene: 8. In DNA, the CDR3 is TGTGCCACCCAGGGGGCTCAGTCCAATCAGCCCCAGCATTTT. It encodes CATQGAQSNQPQHF.

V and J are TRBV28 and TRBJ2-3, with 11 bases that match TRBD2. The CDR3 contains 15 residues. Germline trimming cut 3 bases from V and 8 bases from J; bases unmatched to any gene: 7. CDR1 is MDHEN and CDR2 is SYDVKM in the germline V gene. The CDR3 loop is CASSLGLAVLGTQYF. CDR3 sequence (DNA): TGTGCCAGCAGTTTGGGACTAGCGGTGCTTGGTACGCAGTATTTT.